This T cell receptor beta chain was sequenced during a study of T cell changes during pregnancy in multiple sclerosis. Some clones are missing from TCRdb's copy, which holds only in-frame ones; the method was immunoSEQ multiplex PCR. The repertoire consists of 70,000 to 80,000 clones, with around 90% occurring once and the leading ten covering 3% to 4.5%. The germline gives CDR1 LNHDA, CDR2 SQIVND (reference sequence). This CDR3 is built from 15 residues. Trimming left V 3 bases short and J 6 bases short, with 14 bases between. This specimen consisted of peripheral blood, obtained after pregnancy. V is TRBV19 and J is TRBJ2-2; D gene uncertain. The TCR sequence derives from a female donor in good health, enrolled as a control in a pregnancy study. The CDR3 coding sequence is TGTGCCAGTAGTATTGTACTCGTGGGCCCCGGGGAGCTGTTTTTT. Its translation is CASSIVLVGPGELFF. The full variable domain, in which reference TRBV19 and TRBJ2-2 provide the parts outside the CDR3, is DGGITQSPKYLFRKEGQNVTLSCEQNLNHDAMYWYRQDPGQGLRLIYYSQIVNDFQKGDIAEGYSVSREKKESFPLTVTSAQKNPTAFYLCASSIVLVGPGELFFGEGSRLTVL.